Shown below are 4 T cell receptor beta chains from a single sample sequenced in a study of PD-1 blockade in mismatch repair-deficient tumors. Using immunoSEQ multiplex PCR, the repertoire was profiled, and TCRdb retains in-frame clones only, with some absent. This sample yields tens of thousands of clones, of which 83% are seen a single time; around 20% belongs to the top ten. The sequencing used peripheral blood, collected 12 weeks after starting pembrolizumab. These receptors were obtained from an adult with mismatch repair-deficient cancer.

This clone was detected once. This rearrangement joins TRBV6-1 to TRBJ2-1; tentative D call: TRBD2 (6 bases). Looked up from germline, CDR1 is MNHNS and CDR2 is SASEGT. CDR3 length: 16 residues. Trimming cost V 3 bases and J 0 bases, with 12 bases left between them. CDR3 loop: CASSDGGTASYNEQFF. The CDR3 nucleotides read TGTGCCAGCAGTGACGGCGGGACTGCCTCCTACAATGAGCAGTTCTTC.

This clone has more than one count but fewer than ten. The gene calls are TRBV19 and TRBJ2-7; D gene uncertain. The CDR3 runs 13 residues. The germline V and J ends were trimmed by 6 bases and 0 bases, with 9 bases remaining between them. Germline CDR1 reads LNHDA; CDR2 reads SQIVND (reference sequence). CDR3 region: CASSPGPSYEQYF. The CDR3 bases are TGTGCCAGTAGCCCCGGACCCTCCTACGAGCAGTACTTC.

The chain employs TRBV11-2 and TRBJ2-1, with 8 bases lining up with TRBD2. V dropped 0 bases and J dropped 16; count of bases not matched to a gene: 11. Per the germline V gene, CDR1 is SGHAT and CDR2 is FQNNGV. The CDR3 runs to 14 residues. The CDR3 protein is CASSLDRTSQILFF. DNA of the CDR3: TGTGCCAGCAGCTTAGATCGGACTAGCCAAATCCTTTTCTTC.

In DNA, the CDR3 is TGCAGCGTTCAGATCGACAGGTCTGGCGGGGAGCTGTTTTTT. It yields the protein CSVQIDRSGGELFF. The chain joins TRBV29-1 to TRBJ2-2; a possible D gene is TRBD1 (6 bases). V dropped 5 bases and J dropped 7 bases, with 17 bases sitting between them. Germline assignment: CDR1 SQVTM and CDR2 ANQGSEA. The CDR3 runs 14 residues.